This T cell receptor (beta chain) was sequenced for a study of T cells in Graves' hyperthyroidism and ophthalmopathy. Absent ophthalmopathy progression within 18 months defined stable Graves' hyperthyroidism. The CDR3 is 16 residues long. Germline lookup yields CDR1 KGHDR and CDR2 SFDVKD. The V gene lost 2 bases and the J gene lost 5 bases, with 15 bases spanning the gap. The study, taken as a whole, reports: Ophthalmopathy cases were set apart from stable hyperthyroidism by a 13 V-J model.

This clonotype was found many times. The antigen remains undetermined. Amplification targeted TCR beta CDR3 regions from RNA transcripts. Initially, a first-round RT-PCR of the TCR CDR3 employed the HTBI primer set. TCRdb re-called the multiplex PCR reads with MiXCR, one entry per CDR3 protein. Of over 450,000 distinct CDR3 sequences in the sample, 13% to 15% were seen once. This clonotype was sampled from a woman under 30 with Graves' hyperthyroidism. Sequencing was done on a sample of blood. The V and J genes are TRBV24-1 and TRBJ2-1, with D unresolved. CDR3: CATSDSGSYTNNEQFF. CDR3 in DNA: TGTGCCACCAGTGATTCCGGTAGTTATACTAACAATGAGCAGTTCTTC.